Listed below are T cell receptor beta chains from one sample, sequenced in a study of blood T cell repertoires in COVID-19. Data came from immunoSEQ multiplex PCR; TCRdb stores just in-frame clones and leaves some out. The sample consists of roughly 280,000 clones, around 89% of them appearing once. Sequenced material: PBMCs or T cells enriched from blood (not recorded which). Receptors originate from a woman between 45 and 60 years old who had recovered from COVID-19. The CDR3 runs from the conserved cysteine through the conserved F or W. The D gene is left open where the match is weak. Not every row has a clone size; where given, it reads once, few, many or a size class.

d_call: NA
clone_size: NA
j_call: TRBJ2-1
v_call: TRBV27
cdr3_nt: TGTGCCAGCAGTCCCTTAGGGGAAGGCCCCTACAATGAGCAGTTCTTC
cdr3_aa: CASSPLGEGPYNEQFF

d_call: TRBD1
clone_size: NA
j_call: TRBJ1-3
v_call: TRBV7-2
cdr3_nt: TGTGCCAGTAAAGTGGGACAGGGTGGAAACACCATATATTTT
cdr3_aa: CASKVGQGGNTIYF

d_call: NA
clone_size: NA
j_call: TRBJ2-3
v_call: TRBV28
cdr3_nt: TGTGCCAGCAGTTTATCGAGGGTATCAGATACGCAGTATTTT
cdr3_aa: CASSLSRVSDTQYF

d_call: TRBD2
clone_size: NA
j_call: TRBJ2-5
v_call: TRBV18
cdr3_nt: TGTGCCAGCTCACCGGGACTACCCCAAGAGACCCAGTACTTC
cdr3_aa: CASSPGLPQETQYF

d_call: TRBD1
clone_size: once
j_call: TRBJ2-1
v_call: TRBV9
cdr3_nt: TGTGCCAGCAGCGTAGTAGGGCAGGGGGCGGATGAGCAGTTCTTC
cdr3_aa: CASSVVGQGADEQFF

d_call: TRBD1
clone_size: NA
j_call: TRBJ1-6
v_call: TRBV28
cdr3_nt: TGTGCCAGCAGTGAACTAACAGGGGGCGCCTATAATTCACCCCTCCACTTT
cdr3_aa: CASSELTGGAYNSPLHF

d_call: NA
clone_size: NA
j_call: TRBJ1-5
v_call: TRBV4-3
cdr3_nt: TGCGCCAGCAGCCAAGATAGAGGAAGCAATCAGCCCCAGCATTTT
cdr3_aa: CASSQDRGSNQPQHF

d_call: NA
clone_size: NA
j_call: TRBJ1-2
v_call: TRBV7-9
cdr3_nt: TGTGCCAGCAGCTTTCAAACTTTCGGCTATGGCTACACCTTC
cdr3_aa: CASSFQTFGYGYTF

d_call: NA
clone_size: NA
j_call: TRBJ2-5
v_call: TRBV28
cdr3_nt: TGTGCCAGCAGTCGGGACTTCTTAGAAGAGACCCAGTACTTC
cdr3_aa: CASSRDFLEETQYF

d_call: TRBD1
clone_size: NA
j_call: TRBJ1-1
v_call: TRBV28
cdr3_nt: TGTGCCAGCAGTCGAACCGGCGGGACAGTTAACACTGAAGCTTTCTTT
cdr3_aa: CASSRTGGTVNTEAFF

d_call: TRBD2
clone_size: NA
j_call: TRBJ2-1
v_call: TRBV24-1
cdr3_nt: TGTGCCACCAGTGGGGGACTAGCGGGAGTTATCCGCTACAGTGAGCAGTTCTTC
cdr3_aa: CATSGGLAGVIRYSEQFF

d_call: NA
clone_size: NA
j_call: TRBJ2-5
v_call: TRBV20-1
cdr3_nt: TGCAGTGCTAGAAATTATGAGACCCAGTACTTC
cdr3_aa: CSARNYETQYF

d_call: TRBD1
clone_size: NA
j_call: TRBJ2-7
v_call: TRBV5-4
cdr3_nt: TGTGCCAGCAGCTACCGGGACAGGAGTACCTACGAGCAGTACTTC
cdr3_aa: CASSYRDRSTYEQYF

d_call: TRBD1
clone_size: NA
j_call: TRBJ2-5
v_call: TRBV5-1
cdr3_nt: TGCGCCAGCAGGATAACAGGGGGCGAAGAGGAGACCCAGTACTTC
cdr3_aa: CASRITGGEEETQYF

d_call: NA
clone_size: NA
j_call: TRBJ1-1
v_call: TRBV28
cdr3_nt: TGTGCCAGCAGGCTGGGTCAGGCTGAAGCTTTCTTT
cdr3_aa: CASRLGQAEAFF